This record concerns one T cell receptor beta chain sequence. Its specificity is not known. This entry belongs to a study of shared clonotypes between healthy human individuals. Study-level background: Donors had three CD4 naive, three CD4 memory, two CD8 naive and one CD8 memory plate apiece.

Study-wide results and limits: Exclusively blood specimens were collected; tissue repertoires likely differ.

Researchers ran the assay at a deep level. Each replicate PCR on the sorted subsets used 200 to 250 ng DNA (around 30,000 T cell genomes). Sequencing was performed with immunoSEQ multiplex PCR; in TCRdb, only in-frame clones are kept and a portion is missing. In the table there are millions of clones, just over 90% of which are singletons. The source material was naive CD4+ T cells sorted from blood. Subset reported: CD45RA+ positively selected. The TCR sequence derives from a young man in good health.

The CDR3 DNA reads TGTGCCAGTAGTACGTCAGGTGGTAAATCACAAGAGACCCAGTACTTC. This sequence encodes CASSTSGGKSQETQYF. This chain links TRBV19 with TRBJ2-5; D not resolved. Per germline, CDR1 LNHDA and CDR2 SQIVND (reference sequence). V was trimmed by 4 bases and J by 2 bases, leaving 17 bases between them. The CDR3 has 16 amino acids.